The 14 T cell receptor beta chains below come from one sample, sequenced in a study of blood T cell repertoires in COVID-19. TCRdb keeps only in-frame clones here, not all; method: immunoSEQ multiplex PCR. The repertoire consists of 160,000 or so clones, with approximately 82% occurring once and the leading ten covering about an eighth. Sequenced input: peripheral blood. These receptors all come from a man between 70 and 80 years old who had recovered from COVID-19.

The chain is built from TRBV7-2 and TRBJ2-7; D possibly corresponds to TRBD2 (6 bases). Germline V gene data show CDR1 as SGHTA and CDR2 as FQGNSA. The CDR3 loop spans 15 amino acids. Trimming cost V 2 bases and J 0 bases, with 11 bases left between them. CDR3 protein: CASSLSSVFSYEQYF. As DNA, the CDR3 is TGTGCCAGCAGCTTATCTAGCGTTTTCTCCTACGAGCAGTACTTC.

This clone was observed once. Other DNA sequences of this sample code for an identical CDR3. V and J are TRBV12-3 or TRBV12-4 and TRBJ2-5, with D hard to call. The CDR3 runs 11 residues. Trimming stripped 3 bases from V and 4 bases from J, with 3 bases between. CDR3: CASSLRETQYF. The CDR3 DNA reads as TGTGCCAGCAGTTTGAGAGAGACCCAGTACTTC.

The V gene is TRBV6-5, the J gene TRBJ2-1; TRBD2 aligns across 10 bases. V lost 4 bases, J lost 9 bases, and 12 bases stayed unmatched. Germline V CDR1 and CDR2: MNHEY, SVGAGI. The CDR3 consists of 16 residues. The CDR3 DNA follows: TGTGCCAGCAGTTCCCCTGGGTCTAGCGGGAGATCTGAGCAGTTCTTC. Protein sequence: CASSSPGSSGRSEQFF.

The V and J genes are TRBV9 and TRBJ2-7; 7 bases fit TRBD2. Germline V gene lookup returns CDR1 SGDLS and CDR2 YYNGEE. The CDR3 sequence is 15 residues long. The ends lost 3 bases at V and 2 bases at J; junction bases unmatched: 8. In nucleotides, the CDR3 is TGTGCCAGCAGCGGGAGGGAGGGCAGAGCCTACGAGCAGTACTTC. Encoded protein: CASSGREGRAYEQYF.

The genes are TRBV3-1 (or the pseudogene TRBV3-2) and TRBJ2-1, with 9 bases that match TRBD1. The CDR3 is 17 amino acids. Losses at the gene ends were 4 bases for V and 7 bases for J; bases not matched to a gene: 14. Germline CDR1 and CDR2: LGHDT and YNNKEL (reference sequence). The CDR3 sequence is CASSRRQGGGMGNEQFF. The CDR3 coding sequence is TGTGCCAGCAGCCGAAGACAGGGGGGGGGAATGGGTAATGAGCAGTTCTTC.

This clone was counted many times. The rearrangement joins TRBV3-1 (or the pseudogene TRBV3-2) to TRBJ1-1; 8 bases agree with TRBD1. CDR1 is LGHDT and CDR2 is YNNKEL in the germline V gene (reference sequence). This CDR3 comprises 14 residues. V lost 4 bases and J lost 4; bases outside the gene matches: 5. Here the CDR3 reads CASSPGGGGTEAFF. For the CDR3, the DNA is TGTGCCAGCAGCCCAGGGGGCGGGGGCACTGAAGCTTTCTTT.

The genes are TRBV18 and TRBJ2-5, with 8 bases identical to TRBD1. Per the germline V gene, CDR1 is KGHSH and CDR2 is LQKENI. V lost 3 bases, J lost 2 bases, and 8 bases stayed unmatched. CDR3 size: 16 residues. CDR3 loop: CASSPLMTGVQETQYF. In DNA, the CDR3 is TGTGCCAGCTCACCCCTCATGACAGGGGTGCAAGAGACCCAGTACTTC. Full variable domain (remainder filled in from reference TRBV18 and TRBJ2-5): NAGVMQNPRHLVRRRGQEARLRCSPMKGHSHVYWYRQLPEEGLKFMVYLQKENIIDESGMPKERFSAEFPKEGPSILRIQQVVRGDSAAYFCASSPLMTGVQETQYFGPGTRLLVL.

The chain uses TRBV7-6 and TRBJ2-2; 7 bases align to TRBD1. The V gene's germline CDR1 is SGHVS and CDR2 FNYEAQ. The V and J ends lost 5 bases and 6 bases, in that order; junction bases with no gene match: 6. This CDR3 is 14 amino acids long. The CDR3 nucleotides are TGTGCCAGCAGCCCCGGGGACAGCCCCGGGGAGCTGTTTTTT. It encodes CASSPGDSPGELFF.

As for this clone: Additional DNA sequences in this sample encode the identical CDR3. This chain connects TRBV5-1 to TRBJ1-2, with unresolved D. This CDR3 contains 13 residues. CDR1 SGHRS and CDR2 YFSETQ come from the germline V gene. V lost 3 bases and J lost 2, with 8 bases in between. In DNA, the CDR3 is TGCGCCAGCAGCTCTACAGAAAACTATGGCTACACCTTC. This codes for CASSSTENYGYTF. The full variable domain, rest sourced from reference TRBV5-1 and TRBJ1-2, is KAGVTQTPRYLIKTRGQQVTLSCSPISGHRSVSWYQQTPGQGLQFLFEYFSETQRNKGNFPGRFSGRQFSNSRSEMNVSTLELGDSALYLCASSSTENYGYTFGSGTRLTVV.

This chain links TRBV9 with TRBJ1-6; possibly TRBD1 for D (5 bases). The CDR3 totals 14 residues. Trimming left V 2 bases short and J 5 bases short, with 8 bases between. Germline CDR1 and CDR2: SGDLS and YYNGEE. The CDR3: CASSVTVNNSPLHF. Written as DNA, the CDR3 is TGTGCCAGCAGCGTGACAGTTAATAATTCACCCCTCCACTTT.

This clone appeared once. This chain joins TRBV28 and TRBJ2-5, with a weak D call TRBD1 (6 bases). Looked up from germline, CDR1 is MDHEN and CDR2 is SYDVKM. V lost 5 bases and J 7 bases, leaving 17 bases between the germline ends. The CDR3 runs 14 residues. This CDR3 reads CASSGQGQGLTQYF. The CDR3 DNA follows: TGTGCCAGCAGTGGCCAAGGGCAGGGGTTGACCCAGTACTTC.

J is TRBJ1-5 and V is TRBV21-1; the D call in the table, TRBD1, was not verified against the DNA. TRBV21-1 counts as a pseudogene. The CDR3 is made up of 15 amino acids. DNA of the CDR3: TGTGCCAGCAGCAAGGAAGACAGCGGCAATCAGCCCCAGCATTTT. It encodes CASSKEDSGNQPQHF.

V gene TRBV7-3 combines with J gene TRBJ2-1; a possible D gene is TRBD2 (6 bases). With 0 bases removed from V and 8 bases from J, the gap between germline ends came to 14 bases. Germline V gives CDR1 SGHTA, CDR2 FQGTGA. The CDR3 is 15 amino acids. This CDR3 is CASSLTVGGSYEQFF. Written as DNA, the CDR3 is TGTGCCAGCAGCTTAACGGTGGGGGGATCGTATGAGCAGTTCTTC.

The chain joins TRBV24-1 to TRBJ1-5; no firm D call. Germline loops: CDR1 KGHDR, CDR2 SFDVKD. V was clipped by 4 bases and J by 1 base, with 7 bases between them. This CDR3 contains 14 residues. Here the CDR3 reads CATSDGRSNQPQHF. DNA of the CDR3: TGTGCCACCAGTGACGGCAGGAGCAATCAGCCCCAGCATTTT.